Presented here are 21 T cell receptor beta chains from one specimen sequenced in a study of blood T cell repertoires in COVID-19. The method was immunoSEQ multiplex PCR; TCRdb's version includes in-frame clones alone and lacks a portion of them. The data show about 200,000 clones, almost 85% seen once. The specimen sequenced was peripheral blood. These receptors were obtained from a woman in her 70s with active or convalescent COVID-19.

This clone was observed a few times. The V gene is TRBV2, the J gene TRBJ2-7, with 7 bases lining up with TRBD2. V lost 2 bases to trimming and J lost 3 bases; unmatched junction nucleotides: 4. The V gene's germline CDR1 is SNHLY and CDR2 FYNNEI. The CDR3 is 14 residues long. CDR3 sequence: CASSESTSSYEQYF. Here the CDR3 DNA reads TGTGCCAGCAGTGAATCGACTAGCAGCTACGAGCAGTACTTC. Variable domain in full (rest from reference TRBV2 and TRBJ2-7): EPEVTQTPSHQVTQMGQEVILRCVPISNHLYFYWYRQILGQKVEFLVSFYNNEISEKSEIFDDQFSVERPDGSNFTLKIRSTKLEDSAMYFCASSESTSSYEQYFGPGTRLTVT.

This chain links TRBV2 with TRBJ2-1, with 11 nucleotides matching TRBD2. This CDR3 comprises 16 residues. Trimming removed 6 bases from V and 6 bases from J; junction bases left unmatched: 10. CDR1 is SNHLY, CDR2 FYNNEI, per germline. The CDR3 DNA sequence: TGTGCCAGCAGCACGAGACTAGCGGGACCCGGCAATGAGCAGTTCTTC. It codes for CASSTRLAGPGNEQFF.

CDR3 region: CASSFQPGQGRKPQHF. Here the CDR3 DNA reads TGTGCCAGCAGTTTCCAACCGGGACAGGGACGGAAGCCCCAGCATTTT. The chain links TRBV28 to TRBJ1-5, with TRBD1 matching 9 bases. The V gene end was trimmed by 3 bases and the J gene end by 8 bases; junction bases not matched to a gene: 11. This CDR3 is 16 amino acids long. The V gene's germline CDR1 is MDHEN and CDR2 SYDVKM.

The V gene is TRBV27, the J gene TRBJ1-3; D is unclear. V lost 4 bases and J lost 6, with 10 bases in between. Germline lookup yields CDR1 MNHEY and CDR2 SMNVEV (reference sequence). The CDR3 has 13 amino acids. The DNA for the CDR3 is TGTGCCAGCAGTTCTCGCCGACAAAACACCATATATTTT. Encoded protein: CASSSRRQNTIYF.

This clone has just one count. The CDR3 nucleotides read TGTGCCAGCAGCCCGCGGACTAGCGGGCCCAATGAGCAGTTCTTC. Protein product: CASSPRTSGPNEQFF. The J gene is TRBJ2-1, the V gene TRBV11-3; 11 bases agree with TRBD2. Germline V CDR1 and CDR2: SGHNT, YENEEA. Trimming took 5 bases from V and 6 from J; bases not matched to a gene: 6. The CDR3 is 15 residues long. The full variable domain, completed using reference TRBV11-3 and TRBJ2-1, is EAGVVQSPRYKIIEKKQPVAFWCNPISGHNTLYWYLQNLGQGPELLIRYENEEAVDDSQLPKDRFSAERLKGVDSTLKIQPAELGDSAVYLCASSPRTSGPNEQFFGPGTRLTVL.

The CDR3 DNA is TGCAGTGCTAGATACCGGGGGGAAGCTTTCTTT. Protein product: CSARYRGEAFF. V is TRBV20-1 and J is TRBJ1-1; possibly TRBD1 for D (5 bases). The CDR3 runs to 11 residues. Germline V gives CDR1 DFQATT, CDR2 SNEGSKA (reference sequence). The V and J ends lost 2 bases and 8 bases respectively, with 9 bases between them.

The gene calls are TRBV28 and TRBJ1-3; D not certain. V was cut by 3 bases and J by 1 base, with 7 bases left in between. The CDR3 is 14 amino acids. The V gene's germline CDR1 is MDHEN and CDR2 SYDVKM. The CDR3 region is CASSFLASGNTIYF. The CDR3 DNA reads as TGTGCCAGCAGTTTTTTGGCTTCTGGAAACACCATATATTTT.

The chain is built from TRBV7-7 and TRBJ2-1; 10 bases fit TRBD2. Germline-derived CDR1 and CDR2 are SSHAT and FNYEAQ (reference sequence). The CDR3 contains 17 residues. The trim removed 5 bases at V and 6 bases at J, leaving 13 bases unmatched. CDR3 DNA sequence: TGTGCCAGCAGCCCCCGGACAGCGGGAGGGCGGGGCAATGAGCAGTTCTTC. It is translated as CASSPRTAGGRGNEQFF.

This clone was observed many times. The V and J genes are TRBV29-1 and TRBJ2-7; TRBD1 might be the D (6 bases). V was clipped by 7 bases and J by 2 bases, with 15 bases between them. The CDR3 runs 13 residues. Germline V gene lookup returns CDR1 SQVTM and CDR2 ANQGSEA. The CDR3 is CSGRTDYPYEQYF. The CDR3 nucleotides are TGCAGCGGGAGGACAGACTACCCCTACGAGCAGTACTTC.

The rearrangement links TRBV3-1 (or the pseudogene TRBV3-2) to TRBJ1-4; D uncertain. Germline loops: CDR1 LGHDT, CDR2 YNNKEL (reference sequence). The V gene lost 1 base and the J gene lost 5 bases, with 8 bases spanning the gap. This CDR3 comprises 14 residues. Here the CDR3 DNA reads TGTGCCAGCAGCCAAGGCGAGGGAAATGAAAAACTGTTTTTT. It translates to CASSQGEGNEKLFF.

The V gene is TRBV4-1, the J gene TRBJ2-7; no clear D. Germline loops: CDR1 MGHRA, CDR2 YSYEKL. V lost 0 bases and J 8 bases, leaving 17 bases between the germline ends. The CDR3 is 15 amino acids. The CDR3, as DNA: TGCGCCAGCAGCCAAGATCCCACAAGCTCCAGGAAGCAGTACTTC. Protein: CASSQDPTSSRKQYF.

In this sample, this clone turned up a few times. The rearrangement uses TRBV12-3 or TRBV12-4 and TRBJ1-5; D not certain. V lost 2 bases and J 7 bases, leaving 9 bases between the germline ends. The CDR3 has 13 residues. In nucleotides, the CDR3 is TGTGCCAGCAGTTTAAAGTCGGGGCAGCCCCAGCATTTT. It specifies CASSLKSGQPQHF.

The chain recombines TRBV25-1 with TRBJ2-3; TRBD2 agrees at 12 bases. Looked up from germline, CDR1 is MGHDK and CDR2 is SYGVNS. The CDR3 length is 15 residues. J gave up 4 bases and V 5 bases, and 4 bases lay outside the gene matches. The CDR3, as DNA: TGTGCCAGCAGTCAGACTAGCGGGAGAGCAGATACGCAGTATTTT. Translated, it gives CASSQTSGRADTQYF.

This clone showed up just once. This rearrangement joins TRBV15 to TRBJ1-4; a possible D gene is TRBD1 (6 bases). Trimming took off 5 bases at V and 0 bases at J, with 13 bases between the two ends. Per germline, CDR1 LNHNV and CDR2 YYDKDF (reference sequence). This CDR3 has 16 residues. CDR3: CATSDGTHATNEKLFF. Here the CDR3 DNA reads TGTGCCACCAGCGATGGGACACATGCAACTAATGAAAAACTGTTTTTT.

CDR3 amino acids: CASKTENQPQHF. In nucleotides, the CDR3 is TGTGCCAGTAAGACAGAGAATCAGCCCCAGCATTTT. V gene TRBV19 combines with J gene TRBJ1-5; TRBD1 might be the D (5 bases). This CDR3 contains 12 residues. CDR1 and CDR2 (germline): LNHDA, SQIVND (reference sequence). V dropped 7 bases and J dropped 4 bases, with 8 bases sitting between them.

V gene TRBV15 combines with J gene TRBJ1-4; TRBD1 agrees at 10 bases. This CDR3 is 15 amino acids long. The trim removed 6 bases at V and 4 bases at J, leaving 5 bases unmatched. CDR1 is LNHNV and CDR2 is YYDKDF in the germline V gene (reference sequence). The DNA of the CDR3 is TGTGCCACCAGAGGAGACAGGGGGCATAATGAAAAACTGTTTTTT. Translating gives CATRGDRGHNEKLFF. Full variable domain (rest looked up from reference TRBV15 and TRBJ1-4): DAMVIQNPRYQVTQFGKPVTLSCSQTLNHNVMYWYQQKSSQAPKLLFHYYDKDFNNEADTPDNFQSRRPNTSFCFLDIRSPGLGDTAMYLCATRGDRGHNEKLFFGSGTQLSVL.

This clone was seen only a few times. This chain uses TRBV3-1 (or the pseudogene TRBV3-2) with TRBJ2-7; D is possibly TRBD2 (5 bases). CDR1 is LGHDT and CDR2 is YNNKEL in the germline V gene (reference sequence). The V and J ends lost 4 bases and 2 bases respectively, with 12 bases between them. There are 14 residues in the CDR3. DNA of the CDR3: TGTGCCAGCAGCCCCCCGGGAATCACCTACGAGCAGTACTTC. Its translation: CASSPPGITYEQYF.

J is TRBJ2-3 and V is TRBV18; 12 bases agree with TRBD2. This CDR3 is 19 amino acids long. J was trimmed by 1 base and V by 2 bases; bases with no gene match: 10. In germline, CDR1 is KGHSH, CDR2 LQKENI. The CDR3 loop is CASSPVVLAGGKGTDTQYF. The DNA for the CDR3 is TGTGCCAGCTCACCAGTTGTACTAGCGGGAGGCAAGGGCACAGATACGCAGTATTTT. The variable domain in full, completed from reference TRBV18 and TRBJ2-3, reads NAGVMQNPRHLVRRRGQEARLRCSPMKGHSHVYWYRQLPEEGLKFMVYLQKENIIDESGMPKERFSAEFPKEGPSILRIQQVVRGDSAAYFCASSPVVLAGGKGTDTQYFGPGTRLTVL.

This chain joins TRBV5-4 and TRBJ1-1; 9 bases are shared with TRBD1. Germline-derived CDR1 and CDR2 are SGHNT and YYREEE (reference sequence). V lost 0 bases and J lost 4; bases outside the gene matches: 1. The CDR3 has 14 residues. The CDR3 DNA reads TGTGCCAGCAGCTTGGTGACAGGGGGCACTGAAGCTTTCTTT. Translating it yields CASSLVTGGTEAFF.

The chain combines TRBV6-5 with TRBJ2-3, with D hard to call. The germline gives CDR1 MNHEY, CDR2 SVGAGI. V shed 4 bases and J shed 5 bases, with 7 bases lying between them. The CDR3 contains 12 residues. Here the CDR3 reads CASSSRGDTQYF. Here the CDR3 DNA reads TGTGCCAGCAGTTCCCGAGGAGATACGCAGTATTTT.

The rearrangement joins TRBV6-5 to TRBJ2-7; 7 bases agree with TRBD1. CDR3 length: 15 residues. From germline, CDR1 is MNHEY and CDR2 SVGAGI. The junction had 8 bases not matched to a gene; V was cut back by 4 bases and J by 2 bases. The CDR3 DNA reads TGTGCCAGCAGTTCCTTGGGGACAGCCACCTACGAGCAGTACTTC. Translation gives CASSSLGTATYEQYF.